One TCR beta chain is described in this entry. Its antigen is currently unknown. The data stem from a study of cytomegalovirus exposure and HLA in healthy donors. General study findings and limits: Rare TCR sequences predominated, though certain public TCRs were found in many donors. According to a later analysis, TCR clusters from the first cohort tended to co-occur in the 110 or so validation repertoires. A list of about 160 TCR beta chains associated with cytomegalovirus was given. According to reports, the classifier identified cytomegalovirus status with high specificity and sensitivity.

Repertoires were generated with immunoSEQ multiplex PCR, while TCRdb's copy carries only in-frame clones and drops some. This sample has tens of thousands of clones, with approximately 96% found just once. This clonotype originated in a woman aged 18-35 years in good health and CMV-seronegative. Sequencing was performed on PBMCs.

CDR3 coding DNA: TGTGCCAGTACCCCACAGGGGACCTTCTCCTACAATGAGCAGTTCTTC. It codes for CASTPQGTFSYNEQFF. This rearrangement joins TRBV2 to TRBJ2-1, with 7 bases aligning to TRBD1. The CDR3 loop spans 16 amino acids. Germline CDR1 and CDR2: SNHLY and FYNNEI. V lost 9 bases and J lost 0; bases outside the gene matches: 11.